The entry that follows covers one TCR beta chain sequence. The antigen is not known. The data are from a study of T-cell reconstitution after alpha-beta-depleted transplantation in children. Study-wide points: From surviving recipient T cells and thymic progenitors came the high day-60 TCRbeta diversity observed in some patients.

The CDR3 covers 14 residues. Germline V lookup: CDR1 SGHAT, CDR2 FQNNGV. Deletions cut 5 bases from V and 8 bases from J, with 18 bases between. The library targeted TCRbeta and was prepared with unique molecular identifiers. One entry per CDR3 protein, called by TCRdb with MiXCR from the PCR reads. The table records about 600,000 distinct CDR3 sequences, about 21% of them present only once. The chain couples TRBV11-2 to TRBJ1-2; D unclear. This sequence originates from a boy under two years old who had a stem cell transplant for acute myeloid leukemia, so the T cells may come from the graft donor. This material consisted of PBMCs, mostly from graft donor cells, taken 360 days after TCRalphabeta/CD19-depleted stem cell transplant. CDR3 protein: CASSPIREPWGYTF. The CDR3 DNA sequence: TGTGCCAGCAGCCCTATCCGGGAACCCTGGGGCTACACCTTC.